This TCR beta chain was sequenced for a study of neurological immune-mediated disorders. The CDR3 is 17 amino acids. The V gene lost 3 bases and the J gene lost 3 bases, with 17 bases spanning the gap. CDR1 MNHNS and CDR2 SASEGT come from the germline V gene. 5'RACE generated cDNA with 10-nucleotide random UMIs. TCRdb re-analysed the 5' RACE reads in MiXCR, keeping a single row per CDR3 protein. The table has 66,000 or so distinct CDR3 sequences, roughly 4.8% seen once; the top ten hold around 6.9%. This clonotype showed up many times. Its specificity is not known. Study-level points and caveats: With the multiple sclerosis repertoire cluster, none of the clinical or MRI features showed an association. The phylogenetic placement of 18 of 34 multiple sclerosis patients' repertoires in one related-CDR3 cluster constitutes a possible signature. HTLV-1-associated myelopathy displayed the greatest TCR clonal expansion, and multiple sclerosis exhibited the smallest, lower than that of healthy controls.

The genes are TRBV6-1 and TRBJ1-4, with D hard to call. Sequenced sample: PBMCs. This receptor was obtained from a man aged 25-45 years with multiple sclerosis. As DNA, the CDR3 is TGTGCCAGCAGTGATATATTCGTGGCAGCTCCTAATGAAAAACTGTTTTTT. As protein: CASSDIFVAAPNEKLFF.